Following are 21 T cell receptor beta chains from one sample sequenced in a study of beta chain features in type 1 diabetes. Whole-study results and caveats: There was a moderate but significant shortening of TCRB CDR3s in all four CD4+ subsets of Type 1 diabetes patients.

Sequenced material consisted of expressed TCRB transcripts (all of the isolated RNA was reverse transcribed). Measured with immunoSEQ multiplex PCR; TCRdb has only the in-frame clones, and not every one. The repertoire holds roughly 240,000 clones, about 23% seen once, with approximately 0.011% in the top ten. These TCRs are of unknown antigen specificity. Source material: naive CD4+ T cells from blood. The source is a woman in her twenties or thirties with type 1 diabetes.

The chain recombines TRBV6-6 with TRBJ2-7; TRBD1 might be the D (6 bases). There are 16 residues in the CDR3. The V gene lost 4 bases and the J gene lost 2 bases, with 18 bases spanning the gap. From germline, CDR1 is MNHNY and CDR2 SVGAGI (reference sequence). CDR3 loop: CASSSPDDRNPYEQYF. Written as DNA, the CDR3 is TGTGCCAGCAGTTCACCAGACGACAGGAACCCCTACGAGCAGTACTTC.

The chain uses TRBV4-1 and TRBJ1-1, with D perhaps matching TRBD1 (6 bases). Germline-derived CDR1 and CDR2 are MGHRA and YSYEKL. CDR3 length: 14 amino acids. V lost 0 bases, J lost 8 bases, and 13 bases lay in between. The DNA for the CDR3 is TGCGCCAGCAGCCAAGATAACTACAGGGTCGAAGCTTTCTTT. This codes for CASSQDNYRVEAFF.

The CDR3 loop reads CSVDQGAGTEAFF. In DNA, the CDR3 is TGCAGCGTTGACCAGGGGGCCGGGACTGAAGCTTTCTTT. V is TRBV29-1 and J is TRBJ1-1; TRBD1 matches 8 bases. CDR1 is SQVTM and CDR2 is ANQGSEA in the germline V gene. This CDR3 is 13 amino acids long. J gave up 5 bases and V 3 bases, and 5 bases lay outside the gene matches.

The chain uses TRBV29-1 and TRBJ2-7, with D possibly TRBD1 on 6 matching bases. Germline CDR1 SQVTM, CDR2 ANQGSEA. The CDR3 has 15 residues. Between the trimmed V and J ends, which lost 0 bases and 1 base, there was a span of 13 bases. CDR3 in amino acids: CSVEDDSQGSYEQYF. The DNA of the CDR3 is TGCAGCGTTGAAGACGACAGTCAGGGGTCCTACGAGCAGTACTTC.

This clone was picked up a small number of times. V is TRBV7-9 and J is TRBJ2-1; TRBD2 aligns across 7 bases. The CDR3 loop spans 15 amino acids. The germline gives CDR1 SEHNR, CDR2 FQNEAQ (reference sequence). V was pared by 1 base and J by 7 bases, with 7 bases of the junction left unmatched. CDR3 coding DNA: TGTGCCAGCAGCTTAGAGATTAGCGGGTTTAATGAGCAGTTCTTC. The encoded protein is CASSLEISGFNEQFF.

This clone was detected only a few times. The V call is TRBV5-4, the J call TRBJ2-1; a weak D match, TRBD2 (5 bases). V dropped 4 bases and J dropped 3 bases, with 14 bases sitting between them. The length of the CDR3 is 15 residues. Germline values: CDR1 SGHNT, CDR2 YYREEE (reference sequence). The CDR3 nucleotides read TGTGCCAGCAGCCTTCTAGCTGCAGACTACAATGAGCAGTTCTTC. This codes for CASSLLAADYNEQFF.

This clone showed up just a few times. This sequence joins TRBV5-1 and TRBJ2-1; possibly TRBD1 for D (6 bases). This CDR3 has 13 amino acids. The V gene lost 0 bases and the J gene lost 6 bases, with 7 bases spanning the gap. Germline V CDR1 and CDR2: SGHRS, YFSETQ. The CDR3 protein is CASSLVDSNEQFF. The CDR3 coding sequence is TGCGCCAGCAGCTTGGTGGACAGCAATGAGCAGTTCTTC. The full variable domain, in which reference TRBV5-1 and TRBJ2-1 provide the parts outside the CDR3, is KAGVTQTPRYLIKTRGQQVTLSCSPISGHRSVSWYQQTPGQGLQFLFEYFSETQRNKGNFPGRFSGRQFSNSRSEMNVSTLELGDSALYLCASSLVDSNEQFFGPGTRLTVL.

Comments on this clone: In the same sample, other DNA sequences code for this CDR3. The chain combines TRBV29-1 with TRBJ1-5, with TRBD1 matching 11 bases. Germline CDR1 and CDR2: SQVTM and ANQGSEA. V lost 6 bases to trimming and J lost 6 bases; unmatched junction nucleotides: 1. This CDR3 is 12 amino acids long. CDR3: CSVGTGGQPQHF. The CDR3 DNA reads as TGCAGCGTAGGGACAGGGGGTCAGCCCCAGCATTTT.

This clone has more than one count but fewer than ten. The V and J genes are TRBV4-2 and TRBJ2-7; TRBD2 matches at 9 bases. V gave up 0 bases and J gave up 8 bases; unmatched junction bases: 11. The CDR3 contains 16 residues. The V gene's germline CDR1 is LGHNA and CDR2 YNFKEQ. CDR3 sequence (DNA): TGTGCCAGCAGCCAAGATTTACGGCGGGAGGGGGGAAAGCAGTACTTC. Amino acid sequence: CASSQDLRREGGKQYF.

This clone was seen a few times. V gene TRBV5-1 combines with J gene TRBJ2-1; TRBD2 matches 16 bases. This CDR3 spans 18 amino acids. After removal of 1 base from V and 5 bases from J, the junction contained 6 bases not matched to a gene. Germline V gives CDR1 SGHRS, CDR2 YFSETQ. Here the CDR3 reads CASSLYGTSGRADNEQFF. The DNA for the CDR3 is TGCGCCAGCAGCTTGTATGGGACTAGCGGGAGGGCGGACAATGAGCAGTTCTTC. Full variable domain (missing parts from reference TRBV5-1 and TRBJ2-1): KAGVTQTPRYLIKTRGQQVTLSCSPISGHRSVSWYQQTPGQGLQFLFEYFSETQRNKGNFPGRFSGRQFSNSRSEMNVSTLELGDSALYLCASSLYGTSGRADNEQFFGPGTRLTVL.

This clone was found a few times. The J gene is TRBJ2-2, the V gene TRBV19; 7 bases align to TRBD2. V dropped 7 bases and J dropped 1; count of bases not matched to a gene: 6. This CDR3 has 15 amino acids. In germline, CDR1 is LNHDA, CDR2 SQIVND (reference sequence). CDR3 loop: CASMGAGMNTGELFF. The CDR3 coding sequence is TGTGCCAGTATGGGAGCGGGGATGAACACCGGGGAGCTGTTTTTT.

The genes are TRBV28 and TRBJ2-1, with D possibly being TRBD2 (6 bases). The CDR3 extends over 14 amino acids. In germline, CDR1 is MDHEN, CDR2 SYDVKM. Trimming removed 7 bases from V and 0 bases from J, with 10 bases in between. The CDR3: CASTGVASYNEQFF. The CDR3 DNA reads TGTGCCAGCACGGGGGTTGCCTCCTACAATGAGCAGTTCTTC.

This clone was seen only a few times. The gene calls are TRBV9 and TRBJ2-7; D is perhaps TRBD1 (5 bases). The CDR3 runs 16 residues. V was clipped by 0 bases and J by 2 bases, with 15 bases between them. CDR1 SGDLS and CDR2 YYNGEE come from the germline V gene. This CDR3 reads CASSVEAGINTYEQYF. In DNA, the CDR3 is TGTGCCAGCAGCGTAGAAGCAGGGATAAATACCTACGAGCAGTACTTC.

The chain has TRBV5-1 and TRBJ1-1; 9 bases agree with TRBD1. V lost 4 bases to trimming and J lost 4 bases; unmatched junction nucleotides: 5. The CDR3 contains 14 residues. The germline V gene has CDR1 SGHRS and CDR2 YFSETQ. The CDR3 DNA reads as TGCGCCAGCAGCGGGACAGGGTCGGGCACTGAAGCTTTCTTT. Amino acids: CASSGTGSGTEAFF.

Notes on this clone: At the DNA level, this CDR3 is encoded by other sequences in the same sample as well. The rearrangement links TRBV4-1 to TRBJ2-5, with TRBD2 identical over 7 bases. The CDR3 is 14 amino acids. Germline CDR1 reads MGHRA; CDR2 reads YSYEKL. V was clipped by 1 base and J by 5 bases; unmatched bases: 4. The CDR3 sequence: CASSQVAGVETQYF. The CDR3 coding sequence is TGCGCCAGCAGCCAAGTTGCGGGAGTTGAGACCCAGTACTTC.

In this sample, this clone turned up a few times. The rearrangement uses TRBV2 and TRBJ1-1; TRBD1 matches at 12 bases. CDR3 length: 15 residues. Germline loops: CDR1 SNHLY, CDR2 FYNNEI. The J segment lost 5 bases and the V segment lost 6 bases, leaving 7 bases of the junction unmatched. CDR3 DNA sequence: TGTGCCAGCAGAGTGGGACAGGGGGCTTATACTGAAGCTTTCTTT. It codes for CASRVGQGAYTEAFF.

A word on this clone: This same CDR3 is encoded by further DNA sequences in the sample. V and J are TRBV30 and TRBJ1-2; a possible D gene is TRBD1 (5 bases). Trimming removed 2 bases at V and 8 bases at J, with 9 bases between. CDR3 length: 11 residues. CDR1 and CDR2 (germline): GTSNPN, SVGIG (reference sequence). The CDR3 region is CAWSTSGGYTF. In DNA, the CDR3 is TGTGCCTGGAGTACCTCAGGGGGCTACACCTTC.

The chain links TRBV7-9 to TRBJ2-3; 7 nucleotides agree with TRBD2. CDR1 and CDR2 from the germline V gene are SEHNR and FQNEAQ (reference sequence). The CDR3 is 14 amino acids. With V trimmed by 0 bases and J by 4 bases, 1 base remained unmatched. Here the CDR3 reads CASSLAGGADTQYF. CDR3 bases: TGTGCCAGCAGCTTAGCGGGAGGGGCAGATACGCAGTATTTT.

The chain links TRBV28 to TRBJ2-5; possibly TRBD2 for D (5 bases). V was shortened by 7 bases and J by 5 bases, with 5 bases between the two germline ends. Germline values: CDR1 MDHEN, CDR2 SYDVKM. The CDR3 extends over 10 amino acids. In DNA form, the CDR3 reads TGTGCCAGCACGGGGGAGACCCAGTACTTC. This encodes CASTGETQYF. Using reference TRBV28 and TRBJ2-5 for the parts outside the CDR3, the full variable domain is DVKVTQSSRYLVKRTGEKVFLECVQDMDHENMFWYRQDPGLGLRLIYFSYDVKMKEKGDIPEGYSVSREKKERFSLILESASTNQTSMYLCASTGETQYFGPGTRLLVL.

This clone appeared a few times. The chain links TRBV6-1 to TRBJ2-5, with 10 bases matching TRBD2. V lost 10 bases to trimming and J lost 2 bases; unmatched junction nucleotides: 10. Germline assignment: CDR1 MNHNS and CDR2 SASEGT. The CDR3 is 15 amino acids. The CDR3 DNA reads TGTGCCACCAAGTGGCTAGCGGGAGAACAAGAGACCCAGTACTTC. Translated: CATKWLAGEQETQYF.

This chain links TRBV9 with TRBJ2-1, with TRBD2 matching over 8 bases. The CDR3 totals 16 residues. CDR1 SGDLS and CDR2 YYNGEE come from the germline V gene. J was trimmed by 0 bases and V by 2 bases; bases with no gene match: 4. The CDR3 DNA is TGTGCCAGCAGCGTCACTAGCGGAAGCTCCTACAATGAGCAGTTCTTC. Protein product: CASSVTSGSSYNEQFF.